This paragraph covers one TCR beta chain sequence. No antigen is known for it. The data are from a study of cytomegalovirus exposure and HLA in healthy donors. Study-level results: It was reported in a later analysis that an Asian-associated ancestry cluster showed fewer N-insertions than the roughly 670-donor mean. Rarity characterized most TCR sequences, yet some public TCRs appeared in many donors.

The PCR ran on 60 Vbeta and 13 Jbeta primers. Clones were read by immunoSEQ multiplex PCR, and TCRdb kept only the in-frame ones, dropping some. This sample has approximately 160,000 clones, with roughly 70% found just once. CDR3 length: 15 residues. The germline CDR1 and CDR2 sequences are MDHEN and SYDVKM. J was trimmed by 8 bases and V by 6 bases; bases with no gene match: 13. This TCR was sampled from a woman between 40 and 50 years old in good health and CMV-seropositive. The sequenced material came from PBMCs. The gene calls are TRBV28 and TRBJ1-2, with 9 bases matching TRBD1. The CDR3 sequence: CASRPSGQGQEGYTF. In DNA form, the CDR3 reads TGTGCCAGCAGGCCATCGGGACAGGGCCAGGAGGGCTACACCTTC.